Following are 27 T cell receptor beta chains from one sample sequenced in a study of T cells in Graves' hyperthyroidism and ophthalmopathy. From RNA transcripts, TCR beta CDR3 regions were amplified. TCR CDR3 regions were first amplified by RT-PCR with HTBI primers. TCRdb recomputed calls from the multiplex PCR reads with MiXCR, one row per CDR3 protein. The sample consists of 300,000 to 400,000 distinct CDR3 sequences, about 15% of them appearing once. Sequencing input: blood. The receptors originated from a woman aged 25 to 39 with Graves' ophthalmopathy.

As concerns this clonotype: This may be a read error: a much more frequent sequence differs by one nucleotide. V usage is TRBV20-1 and J usage is TRBJ2-7, with 10 bases fitting TRBD1. Germline V gives CDR1 DFQATT, CDR2 SNEGSKA (reference sequence). The CDR3 has 13 residues. With 6 bases clipped from V and 5 bases from J, the junction kept 7 bases outside the gene matches. CDR3 region: CSAEGQGINEQYF. CDR3 nucleotides: TGCAGTGCCGAGGGACAGGGGATCAACGAGCAGTACTTC.

This rearrangement joins TRBV7-2 to TRBJ1-3; D ambiguous. Trimming removed 3 bases from V and 9 bases from J, with 12 bases in between. The V gene's germline CDR1 is SGHTA and CDR2 FQGNSA. This CDR3 is 13 amino acids long. This chain's CDR3 is CASSLWGVPTIYF. The CDR3 DNA is TGTGCCAGCAGCTTGTGGGGTGTCCCCACCATATATTTT.

The chain combines TRBV13 with TRBJ2-1; the match to TRBD2 covers 8 bases. After removal of 5 bases from V and 6 bases from J, the junction contained 15 bases not matched to a gene. From germline, CDR1 is PRHDT and CDR2 FYEKMQ (reference sequence). The CDR3 is 17 amino acids. The CDR3 nucleotides read TGTGCCAGCAGCCGAACGTGGGCGGGGGGCAGGGCCAATGAGCAGTTCTTC. It yields the protein CASSRTWAGGRANEQFF. Using reference TRBV13 and TRBJ2-1 for the parts outside the CDR3, the full variable domain is AAGVIQSPRHLIKEKRETATLKCYPIPRHDTVYWYQQGPGQDPQFLISFYEKMQSDKGSIPDRFSAQQFSDYHSELNMSSLELGDSALYFCASSRTWAGGRANEQFFGPGTRLTVL.

This clonotype came up many times. This sequence joins TRBV15 and TRBJ2-1; D gene unclear. In germline, CDR1 is LNHNV, CDR2 YYDKDF (reference sequence). The CDR3 contains 16 residues. Trimming pared 1 base from V and 4 bases from J, leaving 14 bases between. Here the CDR3 reads CATSRAGRGRYNEQFF. In DNA, the CDR3 is TGTGCCACCAGCAGAGCCGGACGAGGCAGGTACAATGAGCAGTTCTTC.

The rearrangement uses TRBV20-1 and TRBJ2-1; TRBD2 is a possible D gene (7 bases). V lost 2 bases and J 0 bases, leaving 17 bases between the germline ends. The germline V gene has CDR1 DFQATT and CDR2 SNEGSKA (reference sequence). This CDR3 region has 17 residues. CDR3 in amino acids: CSARRGGADSSYNEQFF. The CDR3 nucleotides are TGCAGTGCTAGAAGGGGGGGGGCCGATAGCTCCTACAATGAGCAGTTCTTC.

This clonotype was seen many times. The V call is TRBV7-3, the J call TRBJ2-1; D may match TRBD1 or TRBD2 (5 bases each). V gave up 5 bases and J gave up 9 bases, with 11 bases separating them. The CDR3 has 12 residues. Germline V gene data show CDR1 as SGHTA and CDR2 as FQGTGA. The CDR3 DNA reads TGTGCCAGCAGCCCCTCGAGGGGTGAGCAGTTCTTC. It yields the protein CASSPSRGEQFF.

V usage is TRBV13 and J usage is TRBJ1-1; D not resolved. Germline V gene lookup returns CDR1 PRHDT and CDR2 FYEKMQ (reference sequence). The CDR3 sequence is 14 residues long. The V and J ends lost 1 base and 0 bases respectively, with 6 bases between them. DNA for the CDR3: TGTGCCAGCAGCTTAGATTATTTGAACACTGAAGCTTTCTTT. Residues: CASSLDYLNTEAFF.

This clonotype was counted ten times or more. CDR3 loop: CASSPGRKETQYF. The CDR3 nucleotides read TGTGCCAGCTCACCTGGAAGGAAAGAGACCCAGTACTTC. The V gene is TRBV18, the J gene TRBJ2-5; D remains ambiguous. Germline V gives CDR1 KGHSH, CDR2 LQKENI. The CDR3 runs to 13 residues. V was trimmed by 3 bases and J by 3 bases, leaving 8 bases between them.

This clonotype has at least ten counts. The chain combines TRBV28 with TRBJ1-1, with a possible D match to TRBD1 (5 bases). V shed 6 bases and J shed 4 bases, with 18 bases lying between them. In germline, CDR1 is MDHEN, CDR2 SYDVKM. CDR3 size: 15 residues. The CDR3 region is CASSPQGFDATEAFF. Written as DNA, the CDR3 is TGTGCCAGCAGCCCGCAGGGTTTTGACGCCACTGAAGCTTTCTTT.

This clonotype has a count of ten or more. The J gene is TRBJ1-1, the V gene TRBV3-1; D gene ambiguous. The CDR3 spans 13 residues. Germline V gene sequence: CDR1 LGHDT, CDR2 YNNKEL (reference sequence). V gave up 6 bases and J gave up 1 base, with 9 bases separating them. The CDR3 region is CASRHVGNTEAFF. CDR3 nucleotide sequence: TGTGCCAGCAGGCATGTGGGGAACACTGAAGCTTTCTTT.

The table lists this clonotype with a few counts. A much larger clone lies one base from this, so it may be a read error. V and J are TRBV11-3 and TRBJ2-7; D remains unclear. Trimming took off 5 bases at V and 4 bases at J, with 12 bases between the two ends. Per the germline V gene, CDR1 is SGHNT and CDR2 is YENEEA. The CDR3 spans 13 residues. CDR3 in amino acids: CASSDRSPYEQYF. CDR3 nucleotides: TGTGCCAGCAGCGACCGGAGTCCGTACGAGCAGTACTTC.

In its sample, this clonotype was seen many times. The CDR3 nucleotides are TGTGCCAGCAGTGACCGGGGCTACAATGAGCAGTTCTTC. Translation gives CASSDRGYNEQFF. The V gene is TRBV28, the J gene TRBJ2-1; tentatively, D is TRBD2 (5 bases). The CDR3 is 13 residues long. CDR1 and CDR2 (germline): MDHEN, SYDVKM. The ends were cut back, 5 bases at V and 3 bases at J, with 8 bases in the middle. Drawing the rest from reference TRBV28 and TRBJ2-1, the complete variable domain is DVKVTQSSRYLVKRTGEKVFLECVQDMDHENMFWYRQDPGLGLRLIYFSYDVKMKEKGDIPEGYSVSREKKERFSLILESASTNQTSMYLCASSDRGYNEQFFGPGTRLTVL.

This clonotype has only a few counts. V and J are TRBV10-3 and TRBJ1-3; TRBD1 is a possible D gene (5 bases). V lost 0 bases to trimming and J lost 2 bases, with 5 bases between them. This CDR3 region has 14 residues. Per the germline V gene, CDR1 is ENHRY and CDR2 is SYGVKD. CDR3 residues: CAISESDTGNTIYF. CDR3 sequence (DNA): TGTGCCATCAGTGAGTCGGACACTGGAAACACCATATATTTT.

This clonotype was seen a handful of times. This sequence joins TRBV16 and TRBJ1-5, with a tentative D call TRBD1 (6 bases). Trimming took 4 bases from V and 4 from J, leaving 11 bases between them. CDR1 and CDR2 from the germline V gene are KGHSY and FQNENV. CDR3 size: 14 residues. CDR3: CASSPTQGNQPQHF. CDR3 DNA: TGTGCCAGCAGCCCGACTCAGGGGAATCAGCCCCAGCATTTT.

In its sample, this clonotype was seen many times. V gene TRBV11-2 combines with J gene TRBJ1-4; D is possibly TRBD1 (5 bases). CDR3 length: 16 residues. Trimming left V 7 bases short and J 7 bases short, with 22 bases between. The germline CDR1 and CDR2 sequences are SGHAT and FQNNGV. Here the CDR3 reads CASTLWGVSSGEKLFF. CDR3 nucleotides: TGTGCCAGCACCCTCTGGGGGGTGTCATCGGGTGAAAAACTGTTTTTT.

This clonotype was seen at least ten times. The CDR3 nucleotides are TGTGCCAGCACAAGGCTAGCGGGGGGCAAAAACATTCAGTACTTC. It yields the protein CASTRLAGGKNIQYF. V usage is TRBV28 and J usage is TRBJ2-4; 11 bases are a match to TRBD2. V lost 7 bases, J lost 3 bases, and 5 bases stayed unmatched. The CDR3 has 15 residues. Germline lookup yields CDR1 MDHEN and CDR2 SYDVKM.

This clonotype was found many times. The genes are TRBV6-2 or TRBV6-3 and TRBJ2-3, with 10 bases aligning to TRBD2. The ends lost 2 bases at V and 2 bases at J; junction bases unmatched: 16. The CDR3 sequence is 20 residues long. The germline V gene encodes CDR1 MNHEY and CDR2 SVGEGT. CDR3 protein: CASSYPLRDLAGEHTDTQYF. CDR3 DNA: TGTGCCAGCAGTTACCCCCTGAGAGACCTAGCGGGGGAGCACACAGATACGCAGTATTTT.

This clonotype was seen at least ten times. This rearrangement joins TRBV6-2 or TRBV6-3 to TRBJ2-3; D perhaps matches TRBD1 (5 bases). The CDR3 loop spans 15 amino acids. The germline CDR1 and CDR2 sequences are MNHEY and SVGEGT. Trimming took 2 bases from V and 2 from J, leaving 11 bases between them. The CDR3 loop reads CASSYLRQTTDTQYF. DNA of the CDR3: TGTGCCAGCAGTTACCTACGACAGACCACAGATACGCAGTATTTT.

The table lists this clonotype with a few counts. The genes are TRBV7-9 and TRBJ2-7; the D gene is possibly TRBD1 (5 bases). Germline-derived CDR1 and CDR2 are SEHNR and FQNEAQ (reference sequence). This CDR3 has 13 residues. The germline V and J ends were trimmed by 5 bases and 2 bases, with 10 bases remaining between them. CDR3: CASSRGSTYEQYF. In DNA, the CDR3 is TGTGCCAGCAGCAGGGGCAGCACCTACGAGCAGTACTTC.

This clonotype was counted at least ten times. The genes are TRBV28 and TRBJ2-5, with TRBD2 identical over 10 bases. From germline, CDR1 is MDHEN and CDR2 SYDVKM. The junction had 7 bases not matched to a gene; V was cut back by 4 bases and J by 5 bases. The CDR3 is 15 residues long. In DNA, the CDR3 is TGTGCCAGCAGTTCGGTAGCGGGGGGCAGGGAGACCCAGTACTTC. Its protein is CASSSVAGGRETQYF.

V is TRBV20-1 and J is TRBJ2-1, with D possibly TRBD2 on 7 matching bases. Trimming removed 2 bases from V and 0 bases from J, with 17 bases in between. Germline CDR1 DFQATT, CDR2 SNEGSKA (reference sequence). The CDR3 runs to 17 residues. The CDR3 nucleotides read TGCAGTGCTAGATCAAGGGGGGGGCTAAGCTCCTACAATGAGCAGTTCTTC. Protein: CSARSRGGLSSYNEQFF.

V is TRBV10-3 and J is TRBJ1-2; weak D call: TRBD1 (6 bases). The CDR3 covers 12 residues. The V and J ends lost 11 bases and 2 bases respectively, with 12 bases between them. CDR1 and CDR2 from the germline V gene are ENHRY and SYGVKD. The CDR3 sequence is CASRGANYGYTF. The CDR3 bases are TGTGCCTCACGGGGGGCAAACTATGGCTACACCTTC.

The V call is TRBV20-1, the J call TRBJ2-7, with a tentative D call TRBD1 (5 bases). The CDR3 is 14 amino acids. V was trimmed by 5 bases and J by 5 bases, leaving 19 bases between them. Germline loops: CDR1 DFQATT, CDR2 SNEGSKA (reference sequence). Here the CDR3 DNA reads TGCAGTGCTGGCACAATCAGGGTTTTAAACGAGCAGTACTTC. Its translation is CSAGTIRVLNEQYF.

The gene calls are TRBV7-3 and TRBJ1-3; D might be TRBD1 (6 bases). The V end lost 5 bases, the J end lost 0 bases, and 11 bases lay between the germline ends. The CDR3 is 15 amino acids. CDR1 is SGHTA, CDR2 FQGTGA, per germline. DNA for the CDR3: TGTGCCAGCAGCCGAGACAGGAGCTCTGGAAACACCATATATTTT. It is translated as CASSRDRSSGNTIYF.

This clonotype showed up many times. The chain combines TRBV5-5 with TRBJ2-3; no definite D call. This CDR3 spans 15 amino acids. Germline V lookup: CDR1 SGHKS, CDR2 YYEKEE (reference sequence). V lost 8 bases to trimming and J lost 0 bases, with 16 bases between them. CDR3 sequence: CASTATPTSTDTQYF. As DNA, the CDR3 is TGTGCCAGTACCGCGACACCGACGAGCACAGATACGCAGTATTTT. The whole variable domain, remainder taken from reference TRBV5-5 and TRBJ2-3, is DAGVTQSPTHLIKTRGQQVTLRCSPISGHKSVSWYQQVLGQGPQFIFQYYEKEERGRGNFPDRFSARQFPNYSSELNVNALLLGDSALYLCASTATPTSTDTQYFGPGTRLTVL.

This clonotype was seen once. A much larger clone lies one base from this, so it may be a read error. The gene calls are TRBV9 and TRBJ2-7, with a possible D match to TRBD2 (6 bases). This CDR3 is built from 15 residues. CDR1 and CDR2 from the germline V gene are SGDLS and YYNGEE. In DNA, the CDR3 is TGTGCCAGCAGCGTAGAGTGGGGGGTCTCCTACGAGCAGTGCTTC. Translation: CASSVEWGVSYEQCF.

The chain recombines TRBV11-2 with TRBJ2-3, with 10 bases identical to TRBD2. Germline values: CDR1 SGHAT, CDR2 FQNNGV. The length of the CDR3 is 16 residues. V lost 3 bases and J lost 6; bases outside the gene matches: 9. CDR3: CASSFLIAGGRDTQYF. The CDR3 DNA reads as TGTGCCAGCAGCTTCCTCATAGCGGGGGGCAGGGATACGCAGTATTTT.